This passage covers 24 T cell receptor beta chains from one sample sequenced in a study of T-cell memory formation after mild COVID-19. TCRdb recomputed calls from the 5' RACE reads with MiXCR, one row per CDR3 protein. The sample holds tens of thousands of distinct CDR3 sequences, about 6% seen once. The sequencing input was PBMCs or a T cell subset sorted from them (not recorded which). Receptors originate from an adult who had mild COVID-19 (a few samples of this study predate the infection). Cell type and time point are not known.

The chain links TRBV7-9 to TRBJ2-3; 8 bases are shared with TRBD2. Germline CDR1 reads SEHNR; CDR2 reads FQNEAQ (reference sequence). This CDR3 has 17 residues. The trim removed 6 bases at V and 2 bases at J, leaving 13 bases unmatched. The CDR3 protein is CASSPSVAGISTDTQYF. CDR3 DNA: TGTGCCAGCAGTCCTTCGGTAGCGGGGATATCCACAGATACGCAGTATTTT.

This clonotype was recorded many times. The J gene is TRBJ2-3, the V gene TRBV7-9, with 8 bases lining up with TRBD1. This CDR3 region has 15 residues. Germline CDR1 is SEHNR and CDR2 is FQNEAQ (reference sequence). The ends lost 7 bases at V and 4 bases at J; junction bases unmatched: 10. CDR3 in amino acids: CASTFTGTGADTQYF. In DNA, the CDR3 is TGTGCCAGCACCTTTACCGGGACAGGTGCAGATACGCAGTATTTT.

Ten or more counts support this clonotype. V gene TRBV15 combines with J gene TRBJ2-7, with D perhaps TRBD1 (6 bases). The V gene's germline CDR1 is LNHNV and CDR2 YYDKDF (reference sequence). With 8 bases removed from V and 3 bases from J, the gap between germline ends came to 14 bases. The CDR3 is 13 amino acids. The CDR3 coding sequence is TGTGCCACCGATGGGACGGACAGCTACGAGCAGTACTTC. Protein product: CATDGTDSYEQYF.

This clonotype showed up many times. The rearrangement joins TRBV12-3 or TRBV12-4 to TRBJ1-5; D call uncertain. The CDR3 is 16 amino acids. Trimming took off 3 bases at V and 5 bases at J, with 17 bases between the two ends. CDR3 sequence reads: CASSFARGGGDQPQHF. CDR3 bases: TGTGCCAGCAGTTTCGCTCGGGGAGGAGGTGATCAGCCCCAGCATTTT.

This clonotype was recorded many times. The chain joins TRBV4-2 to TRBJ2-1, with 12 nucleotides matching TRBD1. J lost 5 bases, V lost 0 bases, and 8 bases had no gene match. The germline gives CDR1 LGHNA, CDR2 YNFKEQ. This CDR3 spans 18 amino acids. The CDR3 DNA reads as TGTGCCAGCAGCCAAGATGGGGGCGGGACAGGGGGCCACAATGAGCAGTTCTTC. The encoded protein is CASSQDGGGTGGHNEQFF.

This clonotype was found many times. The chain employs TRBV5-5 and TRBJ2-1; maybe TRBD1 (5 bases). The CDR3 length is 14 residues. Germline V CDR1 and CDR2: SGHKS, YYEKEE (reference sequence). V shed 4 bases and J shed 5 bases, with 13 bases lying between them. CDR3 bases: TGTGCCAGCAGCGGCGACAGTTTCCACAATGAGCAGTTCTTC. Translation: CASSGDSFHNEQFF.

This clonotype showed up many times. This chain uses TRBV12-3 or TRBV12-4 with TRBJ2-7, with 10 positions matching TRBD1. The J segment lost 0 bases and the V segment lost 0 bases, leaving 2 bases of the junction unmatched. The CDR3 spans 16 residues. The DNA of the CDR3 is TGTGCCAGCAGTTTAGCGGACAGGGGGTCCTCCTACGAGCAGTACTTC. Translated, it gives CASSLADRGSSYEQYF.

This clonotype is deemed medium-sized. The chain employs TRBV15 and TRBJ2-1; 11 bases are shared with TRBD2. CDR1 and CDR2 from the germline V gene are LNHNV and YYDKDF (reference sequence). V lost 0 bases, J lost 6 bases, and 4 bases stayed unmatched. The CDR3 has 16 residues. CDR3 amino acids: CATSRDPGTSGNEQFF. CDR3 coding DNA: TGTGCCACCAGCAGAGATCCTGGGACTAGCGGCAATGAGCAGTTCTTC.

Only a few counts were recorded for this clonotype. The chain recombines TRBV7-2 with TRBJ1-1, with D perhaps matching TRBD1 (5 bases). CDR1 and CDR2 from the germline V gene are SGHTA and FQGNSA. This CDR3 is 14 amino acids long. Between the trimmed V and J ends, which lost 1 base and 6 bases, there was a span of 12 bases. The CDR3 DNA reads TGTGCCAGCAGCTTAGGACAGTGGATATCTGAAGCTTTCTTT. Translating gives CASSLGQWISEAFF.

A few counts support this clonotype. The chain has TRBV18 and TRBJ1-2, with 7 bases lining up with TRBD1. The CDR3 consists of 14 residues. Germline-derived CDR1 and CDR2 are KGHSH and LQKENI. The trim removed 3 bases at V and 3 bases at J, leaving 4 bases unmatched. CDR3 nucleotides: TGTGCCAGCTCACCCCGGACAGGAGACTATGGCTACACCTTC. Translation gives CASSPRTGDYGYTF.

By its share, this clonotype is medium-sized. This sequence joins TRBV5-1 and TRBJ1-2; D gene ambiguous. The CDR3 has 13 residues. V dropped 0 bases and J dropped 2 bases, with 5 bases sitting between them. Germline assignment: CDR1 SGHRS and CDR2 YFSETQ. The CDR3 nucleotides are TGCGCCAGCAGCTTGGACAGAAACTATGGCTACACCTTC. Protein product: CASSLDRNYGYTF. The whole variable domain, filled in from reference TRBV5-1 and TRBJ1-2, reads KAGVTQTPRYLIKTRGQQVTLSCSPISGHRSVSWYQQTPGQGLQFLFEYFSETQRNKGNFPGRFSGRQFSNSRSEMNVSTLELGDSALYLCASSLDRNYGYTFGSGTRLTVV.

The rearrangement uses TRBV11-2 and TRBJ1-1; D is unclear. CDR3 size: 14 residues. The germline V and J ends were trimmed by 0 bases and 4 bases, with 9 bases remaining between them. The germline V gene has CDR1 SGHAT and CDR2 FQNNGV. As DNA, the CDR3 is TGTGCCAGCAGCTTAGATCCGGGGAGCACTGAAGCTTTCTTT. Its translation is CASSLDPGSTEAFF.

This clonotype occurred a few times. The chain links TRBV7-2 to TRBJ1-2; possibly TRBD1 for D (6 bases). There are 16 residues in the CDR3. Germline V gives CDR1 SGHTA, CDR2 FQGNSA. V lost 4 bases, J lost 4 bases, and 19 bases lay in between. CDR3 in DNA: TGTGCCAGCAGCTCTCTTCCGACAGGAGGTGGCTATGGCTACACCTTC. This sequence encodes CASSSLPTGGGYGYTF. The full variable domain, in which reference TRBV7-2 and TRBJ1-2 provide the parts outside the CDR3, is GAGVSQSPSNKVTEKGKDVELRCDPISGHTALYWYRQSLGQGLEFLIYFQGNSAPDKSGLPSDRFSAERTGGSVSTLTIQRTQQEDSAVYLCASSSLPTGGGYGYTFGSGTRLTVV.

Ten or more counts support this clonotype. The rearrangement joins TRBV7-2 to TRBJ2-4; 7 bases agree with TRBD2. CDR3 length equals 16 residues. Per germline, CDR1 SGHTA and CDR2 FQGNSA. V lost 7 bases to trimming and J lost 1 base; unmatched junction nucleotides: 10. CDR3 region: CASIPRGGYAKNIQYF. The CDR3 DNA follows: TGTGCCAGCATCCCCCGCGGGGGATACGCCAAAAACATTCAGTACTTC.

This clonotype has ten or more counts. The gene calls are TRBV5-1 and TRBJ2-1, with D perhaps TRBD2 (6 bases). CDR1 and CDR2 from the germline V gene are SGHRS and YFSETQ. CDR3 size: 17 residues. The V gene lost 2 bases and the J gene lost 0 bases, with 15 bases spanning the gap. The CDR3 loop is CASSLPGLPSSYNEQFF. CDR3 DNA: TGCGCCAGCAGCTTACCGGGACTTCCGAGCTCCTACAATGAGCAGTTCTTC.

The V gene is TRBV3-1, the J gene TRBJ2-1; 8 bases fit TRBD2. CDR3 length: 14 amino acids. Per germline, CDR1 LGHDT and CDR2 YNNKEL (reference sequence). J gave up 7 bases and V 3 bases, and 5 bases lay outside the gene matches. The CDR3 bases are TGTGCCAGCAGCCACCCCCAGCGGGGGAATGAGCAGTTCTTC. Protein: CASSHPQRGNEQFF.

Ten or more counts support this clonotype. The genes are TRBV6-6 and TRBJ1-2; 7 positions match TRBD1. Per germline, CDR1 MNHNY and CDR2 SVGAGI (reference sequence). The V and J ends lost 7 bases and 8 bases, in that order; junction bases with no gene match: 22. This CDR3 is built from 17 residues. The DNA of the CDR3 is TGTGCCAGCATACAATCAAGGGGGCGTCAAGCTGGCGAGGGCTACACCTTC. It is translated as CASIQSRGRQAGEGYTF.

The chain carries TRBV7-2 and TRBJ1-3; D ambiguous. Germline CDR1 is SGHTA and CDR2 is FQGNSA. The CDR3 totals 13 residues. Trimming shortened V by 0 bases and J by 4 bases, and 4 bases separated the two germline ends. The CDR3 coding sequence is TGTGCCAGCAGCTTAGCGCAGGGAAACACCATATATTTT. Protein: CASSLAQGNTIYF.

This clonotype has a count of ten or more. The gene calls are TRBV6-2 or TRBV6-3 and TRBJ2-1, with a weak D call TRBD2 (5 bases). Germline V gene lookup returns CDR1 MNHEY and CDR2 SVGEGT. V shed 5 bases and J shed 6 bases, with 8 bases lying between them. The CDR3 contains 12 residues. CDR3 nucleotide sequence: TGTGCCAGCAGTGATCTAGCCAATGAGCAGTTCTTC. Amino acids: CASSDLANEQFF.

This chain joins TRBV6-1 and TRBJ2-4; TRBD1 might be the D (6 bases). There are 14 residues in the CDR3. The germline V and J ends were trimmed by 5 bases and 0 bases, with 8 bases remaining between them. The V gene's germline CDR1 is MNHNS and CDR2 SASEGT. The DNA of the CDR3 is TGTGCCAGCAGTCAGGACAGAGCCAAAAACATTCAGTACTTC. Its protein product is CASSQDRAKNIQYF.

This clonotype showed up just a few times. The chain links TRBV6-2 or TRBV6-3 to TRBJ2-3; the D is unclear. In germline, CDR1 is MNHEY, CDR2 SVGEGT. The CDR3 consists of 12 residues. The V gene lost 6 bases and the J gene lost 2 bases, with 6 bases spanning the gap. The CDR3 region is CASSHLTDTQYF. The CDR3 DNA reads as TGTGCCAGCAGCCATCTCACAGATACGCAGTATTTT.

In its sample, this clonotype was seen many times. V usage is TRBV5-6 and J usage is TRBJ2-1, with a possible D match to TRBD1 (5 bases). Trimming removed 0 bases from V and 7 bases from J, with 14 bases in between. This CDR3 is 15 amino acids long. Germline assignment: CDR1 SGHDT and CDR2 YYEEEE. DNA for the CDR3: TGTGCCAGCAGCTTGGAGGGGTATTCTCGTAATGAGCAGTTCTTC. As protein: CASSLEGYSRNEQFF.

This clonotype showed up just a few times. This CDR3 is CRLGGSSVAFF. In nucleotides, the CDR3 is TGCAGACTGGGTGGATCGTCGGTAGCTTTCTTT. This chain joins TRBV20-1 and TRBJ1-1; D is uncertain. CDR3 length: 11 amino acids. The germline V gene encodes CDR1 DFQATT and CDR2 SNEGSKA (reference sequence).

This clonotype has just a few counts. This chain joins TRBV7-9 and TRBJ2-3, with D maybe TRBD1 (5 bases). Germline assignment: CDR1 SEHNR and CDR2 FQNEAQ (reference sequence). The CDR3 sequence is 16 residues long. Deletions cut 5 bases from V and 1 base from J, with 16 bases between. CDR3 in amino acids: CASSAWTTWGTDTQYF. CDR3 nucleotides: TGTGCCAGCAGCGCGTGGACAACCTGGGGCACAGATACGCAGTATTTT.